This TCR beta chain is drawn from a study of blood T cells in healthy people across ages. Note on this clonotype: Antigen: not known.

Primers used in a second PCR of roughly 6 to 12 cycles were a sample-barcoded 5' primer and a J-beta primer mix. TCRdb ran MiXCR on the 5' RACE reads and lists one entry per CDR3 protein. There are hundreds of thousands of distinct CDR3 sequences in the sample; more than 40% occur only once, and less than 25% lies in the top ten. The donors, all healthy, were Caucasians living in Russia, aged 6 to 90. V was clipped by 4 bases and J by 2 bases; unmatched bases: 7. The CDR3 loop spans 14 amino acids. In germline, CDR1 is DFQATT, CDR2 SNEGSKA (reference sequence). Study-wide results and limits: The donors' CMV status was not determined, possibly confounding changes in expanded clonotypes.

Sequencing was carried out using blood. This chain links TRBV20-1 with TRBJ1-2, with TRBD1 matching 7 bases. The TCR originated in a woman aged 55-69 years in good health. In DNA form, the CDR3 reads TGCAGTGCTACCCGGGACAGAGGCAACTATGGCTACACCTTC. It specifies CSATRDRGNYGYTF.